Each of the 21 T cell receptor beta chains below was sequenced from the same sample in a study of early T cells in non-severe SARS-CoV-2 infection. Using its own MiXCR run on the 5' RACE reads, TCRdb lists one record per CDR3 protein. The sample shows more than 20,000 distinct CDR3 sequences, less than 7% of them seen only once. The sample consisted of whole blood. These receptors were taken from an adult who was a healthcare worker with PCR-confirmed SARS-CoV-2 infection or an uninfected control (not recorded which).

V gene TRBV11-2 combines with J gene TRBJ2-2; a possible D gene is TRBD2 (6 bases). The germline CDR1 and CDR2 sequences are SGHAT and FQNNGV. The CDR3 extends over 15 amino acids. The germline V and J ends were trimmed by 5 bases and 1 base, with 11 bases remaining between them. The CDR3 reads CASSPAGMNTGELFF. The CDR3, as DNA: TGTGCCAGCAGCCCCGCGGGGATGAACACCGGGGAGCTGTTTTTT.

This clonotype was seen many times. This sequence joins TRBV29-1 and TRBJ2-2; no clear D gene. CDR3 length: 13 residues. Trimming pared 6 bases from V and 5 bases from J, leaving 13 bases between. CDR1 SQVTM and CDR2 ANQGSEA come from the germline V gene. CDR3 in amino acids: CSVDLGITGELFF. CDR3 DNA: TGCAGCGTCGACTTAGGGATAACCGGGGAGCTGTTTTTT.

About this clonotype itself: A much larger clone lies one base from this, so it may be a read error. The rearrangement joins TRBV5-6 to TRBJ1-1; D is unclear. CDR3 length: 12 residues. Per germline, CDR1 SGHDT and CDR2 YYEEEE. V lost 2 bases, J lost 11 bases, and 13 bases lay in between. As DNA, the CDR3 is TGTGCCAGCAGCTTTTCCGACCGGAAGGCTTTCTTT. Translated, it gives CASSFSDRKAFF. The variable domain in full, with the rest retrieved from reference TRBV5-6 and TRBJ1-1, is DAGVTQSPTHLIKTRGQQVTLRCSPKSGHDTVSWYQQALGQGPQFIFQYYEEEERQRGNFPDRFSGHQFPNYSSELNVNALLLGDSALYLCASSFSDRKAFFGQGTRLTVV.

This clonotype was seen more than once but under ten times. This rearrangement joins TRBV18 to TRBJ1-5; the D is unclear. The V and J ends lost 2 bases and 0 bases respectively, with 8 bases between them. There are 15 residues in the CDR3. Germline V lookup: CDR1 KGHSH, CDR2 LQKENI. This CDR3 is CASSPASDSNQPQHF. In DNA form, the CDR3 reads TGTGCCAGCTCACCAGCATCGGATAGCAATCAGCCCCAGCATTTT.

The rearrangement uses TRBV20-1 and TRBJ2-5; 8 bases match TRBD1. Unmatched junction bases numbered 5, after V lost 3 bases and J lost 2 bases. The CDR3 extends over 14 amino acids. Germline V gene data show CDR1 as DFQATT and CDR2 as SNEGSKA (reference sequence). The CDR3 coding sequence is TGCAGTGCTAGTCTCCGGGACAGGCAAGAGACCCAGTACTTC. Translation gives CSASLRDRQETQYF.

V gene TRBV18 combines with J gene TRBJ2-2; TRBD1 matches at 7 bases. CDR1 is KGHSH and CDR2 is LQKENI in the germline V gene. With 3 bases clipped from V and 2 bases from J, the junction kept 6 bases outside the gene matches. This CDR3 has 16 amino acids. The CDR3 region is CASSPQQGSNTGELFF. The CDR3 coding sequence is TGTGCCAGCTCACCCCAACAGGGGTCAAACACCGGGGAGCTGTTTTTT.

This clonotype was recorded a few times. The V call is TRBV4-2, the J call TRBJ1-2; D is possibly TRBD1 (5 bases). Germline V gene sequence: CDR1 LGHNA, CDR2 YNFKEQ. The V gene lost 6 bases and the J gene lost 2 bases, with 31 bases spanning the gap. The CDR3 runs 20 residues. The CDR3 loop reads CASRPSNAGTSYAPNYGYTF. The CDR3 DNA sequence: TGTGCCAGCAGGCCCAGTAACGCCGGGACTTCTTACGCCCCAAACTATGGCTACACCTTC.

This clonotype was counted at least ten times. The chain employs TRBV5-1 and TRBJ2-1; 7 bases map to TRBD1. CDR3 size: 17 residues. V shed 4 bases and J 9 bases; nucleotides not matched to a gene: 19. The germline V gene encodes CDR1 SGHRS and CDR2 YFSETQ. The CDR3 sequence is CASSHNPDRAPRREQFF. The CDR3 region has the DNA TGCGCCAGCAGCCACAACCCAGACAGGGCGCCTCGTCGTGAGCAGTTCTTC. The whole variable domain, remainder taken from reference TRBV5-1 and TRBJ2-1, is KAGVTQTPRYLIKTRGQQVTLSCSPISGHRSVSWYQQTPGQGLQFLFEYFSETQRNKGNFPGRFSGRQFSNSRSEMNVSTLELGDSALYLCASSHNPDRAPRREQFFGPGTRLTVL.

The chain has TRBV7-2 and TRBJ2-1, with D perhaps matching TRBD1 (6 bases). The CDR3 is made up of 15 amino acids. The V gene lost 2 bases and the J gene lost 3 bases, with 11 bases spanning the gap. Per the germline V gene, CDR1 is SGHTA and CDR2 is FQGNSA. This CDR3 is CASSLRGFGYNEQFF. CDR3 coding DNA: TGTGCCAGCAGCTTAAGGGGGTTCGGCTACAATGAGCAGTTCTTC. The full variable domain, its missing parts supplied by reference TRBV7-2 and TRBJ2-1, is GAGVSQSPSNKVTEKGKDVELRCDPISGHTALYWYRQSLGQGLEFLIYFQGNSAPDKSGLPSDRFSAERTGGSVSTLTIQRTQQEDSAVYLCASSLRGFGYNEQFFGPGTRLTVL.

This clonotype has a count of ten or more. The chain uses TRBV7-6 and TRBJ2-1; tentative D call: TRBD1 (7 bases). The germline CDR1 and CDR2 sequences are SGHVS and FNYEAQ. The germline V and J ends were trimmed by 2 bases and 10 bases, with 9 bases remaining between them. This CDR3 is built from 12 residues. CDR3 nucleotides: TGTGCCAGCAGCTTATCAGGGGGGGAGCAGTTCTTC. It yields the protein CASSLSGGEQFF.

This clonotype was seen a few times. The CDR3 region is CASSPTGGHSGANVLTF. In nucleotides, the CDR3 is TGTGCCAGCAGCCCGACAGGGGGCCACTCTGGGGCCAACGTCCTGACTTTC. This rearrangement joins TRBV7-2 to TRBJ2-6; 10 positions match TRBD1. The CDR3 is 17 residues long. After removal of 5 bases from V and 0 bases from J, the junction contained 4 bases not matched to a gene. The germline V gene has CDR1 SGHTA and CDR2 FQGNSA.

The chain links TRBV3-1 to TRBJ1-1; no definite D call. This CDR3 contains 11 residues. CDR1 and CDR2 (germline): LGHDT, YNNKEL (reference sequence). Trimming removed 6 bases at V and 7 bases at J, with 9 bases between. The CDR3 coding sequence is TGTGCCAGCAGGGGAAGTAATGAAGCTTTCTTT. Translated, it gives CASRGSNEAFF.

There are many counts of this clonotype. The chain links TRBV7-8 to TRBJ2-7; 9 bases map to TRBD1. V lost 1 base, J lost 6 bases, and 4 bases stayed unmatched. CDR1 is SGHVS, CDR2 FQNEAQ, per germline. The CDR3 is 14 amino acids. CDR3 nucleotides: TGTGCCAGCAGCTTAGGGACAGGGGAGAGCGAGCAGTACTTC. Its translation: CASSLGTGESEQYF.

This clonotype was detected many times. This sequence joins TRBV28 and TRBJ1-6, with D hard to call. V was trimmed by 10 bases and J by 0 bases, leaving 22 bases between them. The length of the CDR3 is 18 residues. Per the germline V gene, CDR1 is MDHEN and CDR2 is SYDVKM. CDR3 residues: CATTTYWDSSSYNSPLHF. In DNA form, the CDR3 reads TGTGCCACTACTACTTATTGGGATTCGAGCTCCTATAATTCACCCCTCCACTTT.

The chain carries TRBV29-1 and TRBJ2-2, with unresolved D. The CDR3 spans 14 residues. The germline V gene has CDR1 SQVTM and CDR2 ANQGSEA. Trimming took off 1 base at V and 1 base at J, with 7 bases between the two ends. The CDR3 nucleotides are TGCAGCGTTGAAGGCAGGAGGAACACCGGGGAGCTGTTTTTT. Translation: CSVEGRRNTGELFF.

This clonotype has a count of ten or more. The chain joins TRBV12-3 or TRBV12-4 to TRBJ1-1; D is uncertain. V was cut by 6 bases and J by 6 bases, with 14 bases left in between. The CDR3 has 13 residues. The CDR3 DNA is TGTGCCAGCAGCTTGACCCCTGGGGCTGAAGCTTTCTTT. Translating it yields CASSLTPGAEAFF.

This clonotype appeared many times. V gene TRBV7-9 combines with J gene TRBJ2-7; 10 nucleotides agree with TRBD1. Germline V CDR1 and CDR2: SEHNR, FQNEAQ (reference sequence). The V gene end was trimmed by 5 bases and the J gene end by 5 bases; junction bases not matched to a gene: 12. The CDR3 has 16 amino acids. CDR3 loop: CASSPRQGAVIDEQYF. For the CDR3, the DNA is TGTGCCAGCAGCCCAAGACAGGGGGCGGTAATCGACGAGCAGTACTTC.

This clonotype was seen repeatedly, ten times or more. The V call is TRBV11-2, the J call TRBJ2-3, with 15 bases fitting TRBD2. Germline assignment: CDR1 SGHAT and CDR2 FQNNGV. The trim removed 5 bases at V and 6 bases at J, leaving 6 bases unmatched. This CDR3 spans 16 amino acids. The CDR3 is CASSLGLAGGRDTQYF. The CDR3 bases are TGTGCCAGCAGCCTTGGACTAGCGGGGGGGAGGGATACGCAGTATTTT. The entire variable domain, with the rest obtained from reference TRBV11-2 and TRBJ2-3, is as follows: EAGVAQSPRYKIIEKRQSVAFWCNPISGHATLYWYQQILGQGPKLLIQFQNNGVVDDSQLPKDRFSAERLKGVDSTLKIQPAKLEDSAVYLCASSLGLAGGRDTQYFGPGTRLTVL.

There are a few counts of this clonotype. Compared with germline, one end of the junction differs, possibly owing to a read error. This chain uses TRBV28 with TRBJ2-5; 8 bases agree with TRBD2. CDR3 length: 11 residues. CDR1 is MDHEN, CDR2 SYDVKM, per germline. CDR3 loop: CASSQPGLVHF. In DNA, the CDR3 is TGTGCCAGCAGCCAACCGGGACTAGTGCACTTC.

The J gene is TRBJ1-4, the V gene TRBV6-2 or TRBV6-3; weak D call: TRBD1 (5 bases). The CDR3 spans 14 residues. Germline V lookup: CDR1 MNHEY, CDR2 SVGEGT. V dropped 6 bases and J dropped 3 bases, with 11 bases sitting between them. The CDR3 nucleotides read TGTGCCAGCAGCTACGACAGAGCTAATGAAAAACTGTTTTTT. Residues: CASSYDRANEKLFF.

The chain couples TRBV3-1 to TRBJ1-1; the D gene is possibly TRBD1 (5 bases). The CDR3 spans 14 residues. Germline lookup yields CDR1 LGHDT and CDR2 YNNKEL (reference sequence). Between the trimmed V and J ends, which lost 5 bases and 1 base, there was a span of 11 bases. In DNA, the CDR3 is TGTGCCAGCAGCTACGGAACAGGGAACACTGAAGCTTTCTTT. It codes for CASSYGTGNTEAFF.